The present entry profiles one T cell receptor (beta chain) with its context. The source of the sample is a study of T cell changes during pregnancy in multiple sclerosis. The CDR3 has 18 residues. V lost 6 bases to trimming and J lost 2 bases; unmatched junction nucleotides: 17. CDR1 is SEHNR and CDR2 is FQNEAQ in the germline V gene (reference sequence). Repertoires were generated with immunoSEQ multiplex PCR, while TCRdb's copy carries only in-frame clones and drops some. Of around 61,000 clones listed, around 90% are singletons. Sequencing was performed on peripheral blood, taken in the first trimester of pregnancy. The V gene is TRBV7-9, the J gene TRBJ2-7; TRBD1 agrees at 9 bases. This clonotype originated in a female donor in good health, enrolled as a control in a pregnancy study. The CDR3 nucleotides read TGTGCCAGCAGTTATTACCGGGACAGGGCCCCACCTACCTACGAGCAGTACTTC. Amino acid sequence: CASSYYRDRAPPTYEQYF.